The entry that follows covers one T cell receptor beta chain sequence. Its antigen is not known. This CDR3 has 15 amino acids. The V and J ends lost 8 bases and 3 bases, in that order; junction bases with no gene match: 5. Germline CDR1 LNHDA, CDR2 SQIVND (reference sequence). The data belong to a study of cytomegalovirus exposure and HLA in healthy donors. PCR was performed using 60 Vbeta and 13 Jbeta primers. Data came from immunoSEQ multiplex PCR; TCRdb stores just in-frame clones and leaves some out. The sample has over 150,000 clones, roughly 70% seen once. The study's findings and limits: In vitro confirmation showed a few CMV-associated chains to be CMV antigen specific. By HLA locus, TCR association rates varied in a later analysis, with DRB1 showing the most and HLA-C the fewest.

The receptor's source is a male donor in good health and CMV-seronegative. The V call is TRBV19, the J call TRBJ2-1; 12 bases are shared with TRBD2. Sequenced input: PBMCs. CDR3 amino acids: CASGRLAGDYNEQFF. The CDR3 DNA reads TGTGCCAGTGGGCGACTAGCGGGAGACTACAATGAGCAGTTCTTC. The entire variable domain, with the rest obtained from reference TRBV19 and TRBJ2-1, is as follows: DGGITQSPKYLFRKEGQNVTLSCEQNLNHDAMYWYRQDPGQGLRLIYYSQIVNDFQKGDIAEGYSVSREKKESFPLTVTSAQKNPTAFYLCASGRLAGDYNEQFFGPGTRLTVL.